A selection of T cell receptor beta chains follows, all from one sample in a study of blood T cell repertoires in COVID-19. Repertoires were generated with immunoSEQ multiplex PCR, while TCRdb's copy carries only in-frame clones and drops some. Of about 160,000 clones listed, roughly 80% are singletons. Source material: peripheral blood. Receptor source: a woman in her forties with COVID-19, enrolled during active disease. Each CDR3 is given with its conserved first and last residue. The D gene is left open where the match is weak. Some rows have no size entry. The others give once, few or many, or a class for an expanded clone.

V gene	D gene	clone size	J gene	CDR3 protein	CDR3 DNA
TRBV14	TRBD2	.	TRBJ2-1	CASSQLSGRGPRDEQFF	TGTGCCAGCAGCCAGCTTAGCGGGAGGGGACCTCGGGATGAGCAGTTCTTC
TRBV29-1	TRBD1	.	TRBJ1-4	CSVEGLGGDEKLFF	TGCAGCGTTGAGGGGTTAGGGGGCGATGAAAAACTGTTTTTT
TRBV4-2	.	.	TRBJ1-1	CASSLRSENTEAFF	TGTGCCAGCAGCCTCCGAAGCGAGAACACTGAAGCTTTCTTT
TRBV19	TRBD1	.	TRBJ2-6	CASSPWTGSSGANVLTF	TGTGCCAGTAGTCCTTGGACAGGGTCCTCTGGGGCCAACGTCCTGACTTTC
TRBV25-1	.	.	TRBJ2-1	CASSDATGYNEQFF	TGTGCCAGCAGTGATGCTACAGGTTACAATGAGCAGTTCTTC
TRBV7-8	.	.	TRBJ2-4	CASSPQGWSHAKNIQYF	TGTGCCAGCAGCCCACAGGGATGGAGCCACGCCAAAAACATTCAGTACTTC
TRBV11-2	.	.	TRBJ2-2	CASSFSVRVTGELFF	TGTGCCAGCAGCTTTAGTGTGCGGGTCACCGGGGAGCTGTTTTTT
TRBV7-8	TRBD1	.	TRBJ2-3	CASSQWTGRTDTQYF	TGTGCCAGCAGCCAGTGGACAGGGAGGACAGATACGCAGTATTTT
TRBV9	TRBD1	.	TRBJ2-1	CASSGTGGNEQFF	TGTGCCAGCAGCGGGACAGGGGGCAATGAGCAGTTCTTC
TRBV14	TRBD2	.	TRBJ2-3	CASSQELGLATDTQYF	TGTGCCAGCAGCCAAGAACTGGGACTAGCTACAGATACGCAGTATTTT
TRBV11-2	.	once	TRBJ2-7	CASTPNVGDYEQYF	TGTGCCAGCACTCCCAATGTTGGAGATTACGAGCAGTACTTC
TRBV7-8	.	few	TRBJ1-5	CASSSLNQPQHF	TGTGCCAGCAGCTCACTGAATCAGCCCCAGCATTTT
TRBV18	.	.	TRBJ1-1	CASSPRQVPSAEAFF	TGTGCCAGCTCACCACGTCAGGTCCCATCGGCTGAAGCTTTCTTT
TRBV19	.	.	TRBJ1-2	CASSITGTLGYGYTF	TGTGCCAGTAGTATAACTGGGACACTTGGATATGGCTACACCTTC
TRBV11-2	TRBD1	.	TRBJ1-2	CASSQTGSSNYGYTF	TGTGCCAGCAGCCAGACAGGGAGTTCTAACTATGGCTACACCTTC
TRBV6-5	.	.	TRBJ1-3	CASSYSPQGTIYF	TGTGCCAGCAGTTACTCCCCTCAGGGCACCATATATTTT
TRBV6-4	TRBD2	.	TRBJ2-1	CASSPTSGGYNEQFF	TGTGCCAGCAGCCCGACTAGCGGGGGGTACAATGAGCAGTTCTTC
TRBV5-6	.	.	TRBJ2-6	CASSPLGADDGANVLTF	TGTGCCAGCAGCCCCCTGGGGGCTGATGATGGGGCCAACGTCCTGACTTTC
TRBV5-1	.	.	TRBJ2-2	CASSLVAGATGELFF	TGCGCCAGCAGCTTGGTGGCGGGGGCCACCGGGGAGCTGTTTTTT
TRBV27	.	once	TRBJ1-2	CASSSREGGYTF	TGTGCCAGCAGTTCCCGGGAGGGCGGCTACACCTTC
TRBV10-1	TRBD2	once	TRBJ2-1	CASSPGLAVQFF	TGCGCCAGCAGCCCGGGACTAGCGGTACAGTTCTTC
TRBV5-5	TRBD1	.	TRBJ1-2	CASSLDGQEVYGYTF	TGTGCCAGCAGCTTGGATGGACAGGAGGTCTACGGCTACACCTTC
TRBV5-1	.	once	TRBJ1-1	CASSLDTGLAEAFF	TGCGCCAGCAGCTTGGACACAGGGTTGGCTGAAGCTTTCTTT
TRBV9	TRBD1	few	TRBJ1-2	CASSLRDRDGYTF	TGTGCCAGCAGCCTCCGGGACAGGGATGGCTACACCTTC
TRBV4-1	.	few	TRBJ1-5	CASSQDPGLRPQHF	TGCGCCAGCAGCCAAGATCCGGGGTTAAGGCCCCAGCATTTT
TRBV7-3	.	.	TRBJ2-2	CASSLSSTLANTGELFF	TGTGCCAGCAGCTTAAGCTCGACACTCGCGAACACCGGGGAGCTGTTTTTT
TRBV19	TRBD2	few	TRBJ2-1	CASSISGRASNEQFF	TGTGCCAGTAGTATTAGCGGGAGGGCCTCGAATGAGCAGTTCTTC
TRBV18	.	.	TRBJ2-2	CASSPGATGELFF	TGTGCCAGCTCACCAGGAGCTACCGGGGAGCTGTTTTTT
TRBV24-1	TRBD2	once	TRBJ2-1	CATSDTGTSGNNEQFF	TGTGCCACCAGTGATACTGGGACTAGCGGGAACAATGAGCAGTTCTTC
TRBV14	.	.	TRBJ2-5	CASSQVRGSTETQYF	TGTGCCAGCAGCCAAGTTCGGGGGTCGACAGAGACCCAGTACTTC
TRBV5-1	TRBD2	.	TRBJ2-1	CASSSGGGPLNEQFF	TGCGCCAGCAGCTCGGGGGGGGGCCCCCTCAATGAGCAGTTCTTC
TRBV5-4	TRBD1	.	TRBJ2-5	CASTLGGGTGVGTQYF	TGTGCCAGCACCCTGGGTGGGGGGACAGGGGTGGGGACCCAGTACTTC